This section outlines one T cell receptor (beta chain) sequence together with its context. This sample is drawn from a study of identical twins. The CDR3 loop spans 15 amino acids. Trimming took 4 bases from V and 0 from J; bases not matched to a gene: 4. Germline V gives CDR1 LGHNA, CDR2 YSLEER. Each CDR3 protein is one row after TCRdb ran MiXCR on the 5' RACE reads. The sample holds some 690,000 distinct CDR3 sequences, roughly 20% seen once. The data were also submitted as part of a second study, on T cells expressing NK-cell markers.

The sequenced material came from PBMCs. The TCR originated in a woman between 18 and 29 years old in good health. The chain carries TRBV4-3 and TRBJ2-3; 7 nucleotides align to TRBD1. CDR3: CASSLSDRSTDTQYF. CDR3 DNA sequence: TGCGCCAGCAGCCTCTCGGACAGGAGCACAGATACGCAGTATTTT.